The source of this TCR beta chain is a study of PD-L1 blockade in urothelial cancer. Study summary: Male patients with bladder-origin urothelial cancer numbered about nine tenths of the roughly 29. Median T cell yield from blood was fewer than 150,000.

Assay: immunoSEQ multiplex PCR; the TCRdb copy retains only in-frame clones and omits some. The data hold nearly 35,000 clones, with roughly 84% observed a single time. This clone was seen more than once but under ten times. Time point defined: pretreatment peripheral blood. Germline V gives CDR1 PRHDT, CDR2 FYEKMQ (reference sequence). J gave up 0 bases and V 2 bases, and 6 bases lay outside the gene matches. The CDR3 consists of 16 residues. The rearrangement links TRBV13 to TRBJ1-1, with TRBD1 identical over 7 bases. The origin of this receptor is a man in his sixties with urothelial cancer. The sample here was PBMCs, taken around atezolizumab (anti-PD-L1) treatment. The CDR3 region has the DNA TGTGCCAGCAGCTTAAGACTGGGACAGTTGAACACTGAAGCTTTCTTT. Its protein product is CASSLRLGQLNTEAFF.